The source of this T cell receptor beta chain is a study of spatial heterogeneity in lung cancer. The time point: blood at routine non-recurrence follow-up after resection. Tumor, nontumor lung or frozen PBMC supplied whole RNA that was sequenced unsorted. The sample holds a few counts of this clonotype. TCRdb re-called the 5' RACE reads through MiXCR, storing one row per CDR3 protein. The sample lists approximately 50,000 distinct CDR3 sequences, about 7.4% occurring once. This CDR3 region has 15 residues. Germline V CDR1 and CDR2: SGHRS, YFSETQ. The trim removed 3 bases at V and 5 bases at J, leaving 9 bases unmatched.

The starting material was PBMCs, obtained at follow-up. This TCR derives from a female donor with early-stage non-small cell lung cancer. The chain has TRBV5-1 and TRBJ2-3, with 7 bases fitting TRBD2. As DNA, the CDR3 is TGCGCCAGCAGCTGGACTAGACGGGGCGTAGATACGCAGTATTTT. Translated, it gives CASSWTRRGVDTQYF. Using reference TRBV5-1 and TRBJ2-3 for the parts outside the CDR3, the full variable domain is KAGVTQTPRYLIKTRGQQVTLSCSPISGHRSVSWYQQTPGQGLQFLFEYFSETQRNKGNFPGRFSGRQFSNSRSEMNVSTLELGDSALYLCASSWTRRGVDTQYFGPGTRLTVL.